The rows below give T cell receptor beta chains drawn from one sample of a study of shared clonotypes between healthy human individuals. Assay: immunoSEQ multiplex PCR; the TCRdb copy retains only in-frame clones and omits some. The repertoire has around 940,000 clones, roughly 72% of them found once; the top ten carry approximately 1.5%. The sample consisted of memory CD4+ T cells sorted from blood. Receptor source: a man between 18 and 35 years old in good health. The CDR3 runs from the conserved cysteine through the conserved F or W. A D gene is named only where the DNA matches it firmly. Expanded clones are given a class, and other clones once, few, many or no size at all.

TRBJ2-2 TRBV11-2 . . TGTGCCAGCAGCCCCCAGGGGGGGAAGAACACCGGGGAGCTGTTTTTT CASSPQGGKNTGELFF
TRBJ2-2 TRBV19 . . TGTGCCAGTAGTATTGTCCCAGGGTCCGGGGAGCTGTTTTTT CASSIVPGSGELFF
TRBJ2-3 TRBV27 TRBD2 few TGTGCCAGCAGCCGCCGAGGACTAGCGGGGGGGCCTGGCTCAGATACGCAGTATTTT CASSRRGLAGGPGSDTQYF
TRBJ1-1 TRBV10-2 . . TGCGCCAGCAGTGTGACAGCGAACACTGAAGCTTTCTTT CASSVTANTEAFF
TRBJ2-7 TRBV6-1 . once TGTGCCAGCAGTGAACAAAAAAGTAGCCTCGAGCAGTACTTC CASSEQKSSLEQYF
TRBJ2-3 TRBV4-1 . . TGCGCCAGCAGCCAAGATCGGACTGATACAGATACGCAGTATTTT CASSQDRTDTDTQYF
TRBJ1-5 TRBV6-4 . . TGTGCCAGCAGTGAGGCGGGCGGCAATCAGCCCCAGCATTTT CASSEAGGNQPQHF
TRBJ2-3 TRBV5-1 TRBD1 . TGCGCCAGCAGCTACCGACAGGGAAGGGGGTCAGATACGCAGTATTTT CASSYRQGRGSDTQYF
TRBJ2-3 TRBV9 . . TGTGCCAGCAGCCCTTGGACGCAAGATACGCAGTATTTT CASSPWTQDTQYF
TRBJ1-1 TRBV18 . . TGTGCCAGCTCACACCCGAACCAGGCGAACACTGAAGCTTTCTTT CASSHPNQANTEAFF
TRBJ2-3 TRBV15 . many TGTGCCACCAGCAGAAGTAAGGGGGTGTACGGTCAAGATACGCAGTATTTT CATSRSKGVYGQDTQYF
TRBJ1-2 TRBV19 . . TGTGCCAGTAGTTCTGGACTGCTAGCTAACTATGGCTACACCTTC CASSSGLLANYGYTF
TRBJ2-3 TRBV6-1 TRBD2 . TGTGCCACCAGGCGGACTAGCGGGTACACAGATACGCAGTATTTT CATRRTSGYTDTQYF
TRBJ1-1 TRBV29-1 . . TGCAGCGTTGAAGAGGAGGCTTTCTTT CSVEEEAFF
TRBJ2-1 TRBV5-4 TRBD2 . TGTGCCAGCCGGGCTAGCGGGAGTGCAGGAAATGAGCAGTTCTTC CASRASGSAGNEQFF
TRBJ2-6 TRBV5-1 TRBD2 . TGCGCCAGCAGCTTGGTAGTAGCGGGAGTGGGGGCCAACGTCCTGACTTTC CASSLVVAGVGANVLTF
TRBJ1-2 TRBV15 . . TGTGCCACCAGCAGAGATTTTCTGGGGGACCCAGCGAGAGGCTACACCTTC CATSRDFLGDPARGYTF
TRBJ1-6 TRBV11-2 . once TGTGCCAGCAGCTTAAGGTTGGGGCTTTCCAATTCACCCCTCCACTTT CASSLRLGLSNSPLHF
TRBJ2-3 TRBV7-2 TRBD1 . TGTGCCAGCAGCTTAGAAACCCAGGGGGCAGATACGCAGTATTTT CASSLETQGADTQYF
TRBJ2-5 TRBV6-5 TRBD2 . TGTGCCAGCAGTCCCACAGGCTGGGGAGGGCAGTACTTC CASSPTGWGGQYF
TRBJ1-1 TRBV10-3 TRBD1 . TGTGCCCCCCAACGTCAGGGGGCACCCACTGAAGCTTTCTTT CAPQRQGAPTEAFF
TRBJ2-7 TRBV9 . . TGTGCCAGCAGTGCAGGACGGGCCGGATACGAGCAGTACTTC CASSAGRAGYEQYF
TRBJ1-1 TRBV6-5 . . TGTGCCAGCAGTTACCGTAGCCGGGGAAACACTGAAGCTTTCTTT CASSYRSRGNTEAFF
TRBJ2-2 TRBV2 . . TGTGCCAGTAACGGCGGATCGAACACCGGGGAGCTGTTTTTT CASNGGSNTGELFF
TRBJ1-1 TRBV18 TRBD1 once TGTGCCAGCTCGCGACAGGGGGGGACTGAAGCTTTCTTT CASSRQGGTEAFF
TRBJ1-1 TRBV11-2 . . TGTGCCAGCAGCTTAGCCCTACAGGGCACTGAAGCTTTCTTT CASSLALQGTEAFF
TRBJ1-1 TRBV2 TRBD1 . TGTGCCAGCAGTGTATCGACAGGGCAGACTGAAGCTTTCTTT CASSVSTGQTEAFF
TRBJ1-1 TRBV29-1 . . TGCAGCGTTGATAAAGGAGGCACTGAAGCTTTCTTT CSVDKGGTEAFF
TRBJ1-6 TRBV2 . . TGTGCCAGCAGTGGTTTACAGCAGAATTCACCCCTCCACTTT CASSGLQQNSPLHF
TRBJ2-1 TRBV7-7 . . TGTGCTAGCAGCTTAGGGGTGGGGAGCTACAATGAGCAGTTCTTC CASSLGVGSYNEQFF
TRBJ2-4 TRBV6-1 . . TGTGCCAGCAGTGAAGGAAAGATGGCCATTCAGTACTTC CASSEGKMAIQYF
TRBJ2-6 TRBV28 . few TGTGCCAGCAGTTTCCCCCAATCTGGGGCCAACGTCCTGACTTTC CASSFPQSGANVLTF
TRBJ2-3 TRBV5-1 TRBD2 . TGCGCCAGCAGCTTGGTGGACTCCGCGGGGGCAGATACGCAGTATTTT CASSLVDSAGADTQYF
TRBJ2-7 TRBV7-2 TRBD2 once TGTGCCAGCACCCTAACTGGCGGGAGTTACGAGCAGTACTTC CASTLTGGSYEQYF
TRBJ2-1 TRBV7-7 . . TGTGCTAGCAGCTTAGGACGGTTCAATGAGCAGTTCTTC CASSLGRFNEQFF
TRBJ2-2 TRBV6-5 . . TGTGCCAGCAGTTCCGGGATGCCCGGGGAGCTGTTTTTT CASSSGMPGELFF
TRBJ1-5 TRBV29-1 . . TGCAGCGTTGCCGAGGCGTTCAACCAGCCCCAGCATTTT CSVAEAFNQPQHF
TRBJ2-3 TRBV30 . . TGTGCCTGGAGTTCCCCGATAGGGAAAGCAGATACGCAGTATTTT CAWSSPIGKADTQYF
TRBJ1-4 TRBV5-5 TRBD1 once TGTGCCAGCAGCCTCCCGCAGGGGGGCAACGAAAAACTGTTTTTT CASSLPQGGNEKLFF
TRBJ2-3 TRBV5-5 . . TGTGCCAGCAGCTTAACGGGACGGAACACAGATACGCAGTATTTT CASSLTGRNTDTQYF
TRBJ2-1 TRBV6-1 . . TGTGCCAGCAGTGAGTCGTCTAGCCTTTCCTACAATGAGCAGTTCTTC CASSESSSLSYNEQFF
TRBJ1-2 TRBV5-1 TRBD1 . TGCGCCAGCAGGACAGGGCCCGGCTATGGCTACACCTTC CASRTGPGYGYTF
TRBJ2-1 TRBV30 . . TGTGCCTGGAGTGTACTGGTGGGTAGAGAGGGAGTCCCCCGCACCTACAATGAGCAGTTCTTC CAWSVLVGREGVPRTYNEQFF
TRBJ1-2 TRBV6-6 . . TGTGCCAGCATCACCGGGGGAACCTATGGCTACACCTTC CASITGGTYGYTF
TRBJ2-3 TRBV10-3 TRBD2 . TGTGCCATCTCCTCCACCGAGAGCGGGAGTACAGATACGCAGTATTTT CAISSTESGSTDTQYF
TRBJ2-6 TRBV29-1 TRBD1 . TGCAGCGTTGCCGGGACAGGGGGCGGGGCCAACGTCCTGACTTTC CSVAGTGGGANVLTF
TRBJ2-2 TRBV7-9 TRBD1 . TGTGCCAGTAGGACAGGCACCGGGGAGCTGTTTTTT CASRTGTGELFF
TRBJ2-7 TRBV28 . once TGTGCCAGCAGTTTAGCTCTGGGGGCAGGATCCTACGAGCAGTACTTC CASSLALGAGSYEQYF